The source of this T cell receptor beta chain is a study of blood T cell repertoires in COVID-19 (dated by TCRdb to 2018 to 2020). Study-level background: Collaborator samples came from the United States, Italy and Spain and covered acute and convalescent phases of COVID-19. The sample metadata nearly always contained a de-identified subject ID, COVID-19 status, age in years and sex. The material from the prospective study consisted of cDNA or gDNA derived from T cells, B-cell-depleted T cells, or PBMCs. Where available, HLA class I and class II types were obtained from metadata supplied by the sample provider rather than from assay-based typing. The samples were drawn from the first 160 participants of the ongoing ImmuneRACE study and from 1,200 or so subjects provided by 6 global collaborators. The repertoires were made available in a free public database intended to serve as a resource for research on the immune response to SARS-CoV-2. The dataset comprised deeply sampled blood TCRbeta repertoires from subjects exposed to, actively infected with, or recovered from COVID-19. The investigation overall reported the following: Clinical and demographic metadata were provided uncurated, with the amount varying by source and participant.

TCRbeta CDR3 regions were amplified from genomic DNA using the immunoSEQ Assay, a bias-controlled multiplex PCR. In the authors' own workflow: Within the assay, amplification of reference gene primers was used to estimate how many nucleated cells each sample contained. To quantify the absolute abundance of each unique TCRbeta CDR3 rearrangement, sequence reads were collapsed and filtered. For each sample, productive Simpson clonality was calculated as the square root of Simpson's diversity index over productive rearrangements. Not all clones reach the TCRdb copy of this immuneACCESS table, which keeps in-frame sequences only. Checked studies attribute under half of the gap to unresolved V genes and leave the rest unexplained. The V and J calls and the clone size are those of that table, but D and trimming were determined from the DNA. This sample comprises under 200,000 clones, about 85% of them detected only once. The ten largest clonotypes hold 7.5% to 8.5% of the sample.

In Seattle, one collaborating source enrolled patients while the infection was active and tracked those patients longitudinally over the course of disease. Each collaborating institution followed its own protocols to collect whole blood in K2EDTA tubes. For TCRbeta analysis, collaborators shipped samples in one of three forms: frozen whole blood, isolated PBMCs, or DNA extracted from either of those sample types. With regard to this clone: Its antigen remains undetermined. Within one base of it there is no much larger clone, and no base qualities were kept.

This receptor was taken from a woman aged 55 to 70 with COVID-19, enrolled during active disease. Sample: peripheral blood.

CDR3 sequence: CASSITRANSGNTIYF. Here is the DNA: TGTGCCAGTAGTATCACCAGGGCTAACTCTGGAAACACCATATATTTT. Recombination linked TRBV19 to TRBJ1-3; perhaps TRBD1 is the D gene, with 5 bases matching. The CDR3 covers 16 residues, taking in both the cysteine and the phenylalanine. Of the read, only the CDR3 DNA is kept; its 48 bases are in frame from base 1. Trimming costs V 3 bases and J 0 bases, and their ends lie 12 bases apart. Taken from the germline V gene (reference sequence), the CDR1 and CDR2 loops are LNHDA and SQIVND.